Listed below are T cell receptor beta chains from one sample, sequenced in a study of cytomegalovirus exposure and HLA in healthy donors. TCRdb's copy holds only in-frame clones and misses some; the assay was immunoSEQ multiplex PCR. This table holds around 300,000 clones, approximately 83% found once. The sequenced sample was PBMCs. The receptors were gathered from a woman aged 18-29 years in good health and CMV-seronegative. Each CDR3 is given with its conserved first and last residue. The D gene is left open where the match is weak. Part of the rows lack a size; the others show once, few, many or a class for expanded clones.

v_call	j_call	clone_size	d_call	cdr3_aa	cdr3_nt
TRBV9	TRBJ2-1	NA	TRBD2	CASSASGLLHEQFF	TGTGCCAGCAGCGCCTCGGGACTACTCCATGAGCAGTTCTTC
TRBV29-1	TRBJ2-1	NA	TRBD1	CSVAEKTGTGRNEQFF	TGCAGCGTTGCAGAGAAGACCGGGACAGGGAGGAATGAGCAGTTCTTC
TRBV5-1	TRBJ1-6	few	NA	CASSLAARLPLDNSPLHF	TGCGCCAGCAGCTTGGCCGCGAGGCTCCCCCTCGATAATTCACCCCTCCACTTT
TRBV6-5	TRBJ2-3	NA	NA	CASSSSGALTDTQYF	TGTGCCAGCAGTTCGTCAGGGGCACTAACAGATACGCAGTATTTT
TRBV5-6	TRBJ2-3	NA	NA	CASSSTYTDTQYF	TGTGCCAGCAGCTCCACCTACACAGATACGCAGTATTTT
TRBV30	TRBJ1-4	NA	NA	CAWSWRSNEKLFF	TGTGCCTGGAGTTGGAGGTCTAATGAAAAACTGTTTTTT
TRBV9	TRBJ1-2	NA	NA	CASSADSRSYYGYTF	TGTGCCAGCAGCGCGGACAGCCGCTCTTACTATGGCTACACCTTC
TRBV30	TRBJ2-7	once	NA	CAWSSAYEQYF	TGTGCCTGGAGCTCCGCCTACGAGCAGTACTTC
TRBV6-6	TRBJ1-2	NA	NA	CASSPNRADYGYTF	TGTGCCAGCAGCCCGAACAGGGCCGACTATGGCTACACCTTC
TRBV28	TRBJ2-7	NA	NA	CASNLMGGFSYEQYF	TGTGCCAGCAATTTAATGGGGGGTTTCTCCTACGAGCAGTACTTC
TRBV6-1	TRBJ1-5	NA	TRBD1	CASSGGQGGQPQHF	TGTGCCAGCAGTGGCGGACAGGGTGGGCAGCCCCAGCATTTT
TRBV29-1	TRBJ2-5	NA	NA	CSVVVVYQETQYF	TGCAGCGTTGTCGTAGTGTACCAAGAGACCCAGTACTTC
TRBV29-1	TRBJ2-5	NA	TRBD1	CSVGTGPQETQYF	TGCAGCGTTGGGACAGGGCCGCAAGAGACCCAGTACTTC
TRBV9	TRBJ1-5	once	NA	CASSVGQGLGQPQHF	TGTGCCAGCAGCGTAGGTCAGGGGTTAGGGCAGCCCCAGCATTTT
TRBV27	TRBJ1-1	NA	TRBD1	CASSRQGSVWTEAFF	TGTGCCAGCAGCCGACAGGGGTCCGTTTGGACTGAAGCTTTCTTT
TRBV5-4	TRBJ1-1	NA	TRBD1	CASSWGLTGGARTEAFF	TGTGCCAGCAGCTGGGGCCTTACAGGGGGCGCGAGGACTGAAGCTTTCTTT
TRBV6-6	TRBJ1-3	NA	NA	CASRVGGNSGNTIYF	TGTGCCAGCAGAGTTGGAGGGAACTCTGGAAACACCATATATTTT
TRBV5-1	TRBJ1-5	NA	NA	CASSLEEGQPQHF	TGCGCCAGCAGCTTGGAGGAGGGCCAGCCCCAGCATTTT
TRBV29-1	TRBJ2-5	NA	TRBD2	CSVEGGGDETQYF	TGCAGCGTTGAGGGCGGGGGGGACGAGACCCAGTACTTC